This record looks at one T cell receptor beta chain sequence and its context. One end of the junction is discordant with germline, which a read error may explain. The CDR3 spans 15 residues. Germline V gene data show CDR1 as SEHNR and CDR2 as FQNEAQ (reference sequence). The data are from a study of T cells in Graves' hyperthyroidism and ophthalmopathy. TCR beta CDR3 region amplification was performed from RNA transcripts. During a first-round RT-PCR of the TCR CDR3, the HTBI primer set was used. Using its own MiXCR run on the multiplex PCR reads, TCRdb lists one record per CDR3 protein. Here the sample spans about 320,000 distinct CDR3 sequences, roughly 15% being singletons.

This chain uses TRBV7-9 with TRBJ2-1; 13 positions match TRBD2. This sequence was found in a man in his thirties or forties with Graves' hyperthyroidism. The sample comprised blood. As DNA, the CDR3 is TGTGCCGGCAGCAGTACTAGCGGGAGGGCCAATGAGCAGTTCTTC. Amino acid sequence: CAGSSTSGRANEQFF.